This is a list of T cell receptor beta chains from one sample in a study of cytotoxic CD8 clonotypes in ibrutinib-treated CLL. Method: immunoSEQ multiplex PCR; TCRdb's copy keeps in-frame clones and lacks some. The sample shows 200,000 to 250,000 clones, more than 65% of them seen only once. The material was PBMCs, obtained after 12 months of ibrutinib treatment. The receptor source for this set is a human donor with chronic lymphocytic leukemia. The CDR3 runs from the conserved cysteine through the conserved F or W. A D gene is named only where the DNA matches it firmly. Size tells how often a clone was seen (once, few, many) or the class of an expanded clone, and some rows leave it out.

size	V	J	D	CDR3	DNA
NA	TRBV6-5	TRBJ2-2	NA	CASSYLPSEAGELFF	TGTGCCAGCAGTTATCTCCCTAGTGAGGCCGGGGAGCTGTTTTTT
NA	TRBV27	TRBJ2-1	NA	CASCPLGLPSEQFF	TGTGCCAGCTGCCCCCTGGGACTCCCCAGTGAGCAGTTCTTC
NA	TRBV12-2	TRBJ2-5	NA	CASRPTPTETQYF	TGTGCAAGTCGCCCGACCCCGACGGAGACCCAGTACTTC
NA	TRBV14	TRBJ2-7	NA	CASSKGGLSYEQYF	TGTGCCAGCAGCAAGGGGGGACTCTCCTACGAGCAGTACTTC
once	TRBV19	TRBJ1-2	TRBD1	CASRIRDSGDYGYTF	TGTGCCAGTAGGATAAGGGACAGTGGAGACTATGGCTACACCTTC
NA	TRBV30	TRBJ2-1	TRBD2	CAWSVRAGAYNEQFF	TGTGCCTGGAGTGTACGAGCGGGAGCTTACAATGAGCAGTTCTTC
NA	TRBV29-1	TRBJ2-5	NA	CSVEFQGRVVGETQYF	TGCAGCGTTGAATTCCAGGGCAGGGTCGTTGGGGAGACCCAGTACTTC
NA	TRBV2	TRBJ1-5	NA	CASSGRKAGNQPQHF	TGTGCCAGCAGTGGGAGGAAGGCTGGCAATCAGCCCCAGCATTTT
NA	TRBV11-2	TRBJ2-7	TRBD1	CASSHQGTGISYEQYF	TGTGCCAGCAGCCACCAAGGGACAGGGATATCCTACGAGCAGTACTTC
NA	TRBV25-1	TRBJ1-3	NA	CACSMGGSGSGNTIYF	TGTGCCTGCAGCATGGGAGGATCGGGCTCTGGAAACACCATATATTTT
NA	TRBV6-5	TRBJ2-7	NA	CASSRHPGNYEQYF	TGTGCCAGCAGTCGCCACCCAGGGAACTACGAGCAGTACTTC
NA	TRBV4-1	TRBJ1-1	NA	CASSQQTGFNTEAFF	TGCGCCAGCAGCCAACAGACAGGTTTCAACACTGAAGCTTTCTTT
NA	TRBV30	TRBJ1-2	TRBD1	CAWSLGQGANYGYTF	TGTGCCTGGAGTCTGGGACAGGGTGCTAACTATGGCTACACCTTC
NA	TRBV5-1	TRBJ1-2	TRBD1	CASSLLGGDYGYTF	TGCGCCAGCAGCTTGTTAGGGGGCGACTATGGCTACACCTTC
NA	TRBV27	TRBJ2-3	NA	CASTKMGQGTDTQYF	TGTGCCAGCACAAAGATGGGACAAGGCACAGATACGCAGTATTTT
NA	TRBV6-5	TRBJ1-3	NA	CASSRGSPGNTIYF	TGTGCCAGCAGTCGAGGTTCCCCTGGAAACACCATATATTTT
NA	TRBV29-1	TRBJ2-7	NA	CSVGRSSYEQYF	TGCAGCGTTGGGCGGAGCTCCTACGAGCAGTACTTC
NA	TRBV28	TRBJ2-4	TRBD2	CASSRRLAGEYF	TGTGCCAGCAGCCGCAGACTAGCGGGAGAGTACTTC
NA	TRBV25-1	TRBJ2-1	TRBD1	CASSASDRGLGEQFF	TGTGCCAGCAGTGCCTCGGACAGGGGACTCGGTGAGCAGTTCTTC
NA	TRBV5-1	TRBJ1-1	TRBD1	CASSSTGDTSTEAFF	TGCGCCAGCAGCTCGACAGGGGATACGAGCACTGAAGCTTTCTTT
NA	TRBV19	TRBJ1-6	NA	CASSVQGDSPLHF	TGTGCCAGTAGTGTACAGGGTGACTCACCCCTCCACTTT
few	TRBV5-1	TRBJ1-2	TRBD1	CASSLGQGEGYTF	TGCGCCAGCAGCTTGGGACAGGGAGAAGGCTACACCTTC
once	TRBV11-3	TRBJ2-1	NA	CASSRPGHIEQFF	TGTGCCAGCAGCCGCCCCGGGCACATTGAGCAGTTCTTC
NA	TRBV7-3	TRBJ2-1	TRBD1	CASSPNRGPSYNEQFF	TGTGCCAGCAGCCCGAACAGGGGTCCCTCCTACAATGAGCAGTTCTTC
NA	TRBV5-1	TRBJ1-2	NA	CASSRDWNYGYTF	TGCGCCAGCAGCAGGGACTGGAACTATGGCTACACCTTC
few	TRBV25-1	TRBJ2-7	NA	CASRGDWGSYEQYF	TGTGCCAGCAGGGGGGATTGGGGGTCCTACGAGCAGTACTTC